This T cell receptor (beta chain) was sequenced for a study of cytomegalovirus exposure and HLA in healthy donors. General study results and limits: Several top significant clusters appeared, in a later analysis, to be linked to common viral pathogens. The study carried out a later analysis of TCR beta sequences. It associated 15,000 to 20,000 of them with specific HLA alleles at a false discovery rate of 0.05.

Concerning this clone itself: Its antigen is as yet unknown.

Germline V gene data show CDR1 as SGHRS and CDR2 as YFSETQ. The V segment lost 3 bases and the J segment 2 bases; nucleotides outside the gene matches: 6. The CDR3 is 17 residues long. 13 Jbeta primers and 60 Vbeta primers were used for the PCR. The protocol was immunoSEQ multiplex PCR, while the TCRdb copy is restricted to in-frame clones and leaves out a portion. The table records 150,000 to 200,000 clones, about 80% of them present only once. The chain recombines TRBV5-1 with TRBJ1-4, with 11 positions matching TRBD1. Sequenced material: PBMCs. This TCR derives from a woman aged 40 to 50 in good health and CMV-seronegative. DNA of the CDR3: TGCGCCAGCAGCTGGACAGGGGGCCTTACCACTAATGAAAAACTGTTTTTT. Translating gives CASSWTGGLTTNEKLFF.